The source of this T cell receptor (beta chain) is a study of control samples from healthy donors and cancer patients. Assay: immunoSEQ multiplex PCR; the TCRdb copy retains only in-frame clones and omits some. The top ten clones hold about 15% of a sample with about 93,000 clones, approximately 90% of them seen once. With V trimmed by 4 bases and J by 4 bases, 6 bases remained unmatched. Germline V gene lookup returns CDR1 MNHEY and CDR2 SVGEGT. The CDR3 sequence is 14 residues long. This rearrangement joins TRBV6-2 or TRBV6-3 to TRBJ2-5, with TRBD2 matching 7 bases. The sequencing sample was made of blood. This sequence was found in a woman in her 70s in good health. CDR3 sequence reads: CASSLAGGAETQYF. Here the CDR3 DNA reads TGTGCCAGCAGTTTAGCGGGTGGGGCAGAGACCCAGTACTTC.